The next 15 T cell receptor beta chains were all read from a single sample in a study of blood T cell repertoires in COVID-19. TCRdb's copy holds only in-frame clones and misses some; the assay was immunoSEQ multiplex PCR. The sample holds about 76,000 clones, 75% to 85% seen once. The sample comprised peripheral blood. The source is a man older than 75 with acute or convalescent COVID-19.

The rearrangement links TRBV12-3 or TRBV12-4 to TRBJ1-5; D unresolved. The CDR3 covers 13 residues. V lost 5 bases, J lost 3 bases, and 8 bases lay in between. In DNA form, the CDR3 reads TGTGCCAGCAGTCCTACCTTCAATCAGCCCCAGCATTTT. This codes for CASSPTFNQPQHF.

The CDR3 here is CASSDDRAFAGELFF. The CDR3 DNA reads TGTGCCAGCAGTGACGACAGGGCGTTTGCCGGGGAGCTGTTTTTT. The rearrangement joins TRBV2 to TRBJ2-2, with 7 bases identical to TRBD1. The V gene's germline CDR1 is SNHLY and CDR2 FYNNEI. After removal of 3 bases from V and 6 bases from J, the junction contained 7 bases not matched to a gene. The CDR3 is 15 residues long.

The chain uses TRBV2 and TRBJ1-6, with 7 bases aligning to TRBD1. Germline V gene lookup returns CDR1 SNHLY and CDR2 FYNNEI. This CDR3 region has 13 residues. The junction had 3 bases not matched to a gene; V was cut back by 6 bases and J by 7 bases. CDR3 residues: CASRRTGNSPLHF. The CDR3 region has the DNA TGTGCCAGCAGGAGGACAGGCAATTCACCCCTCCACTTT.

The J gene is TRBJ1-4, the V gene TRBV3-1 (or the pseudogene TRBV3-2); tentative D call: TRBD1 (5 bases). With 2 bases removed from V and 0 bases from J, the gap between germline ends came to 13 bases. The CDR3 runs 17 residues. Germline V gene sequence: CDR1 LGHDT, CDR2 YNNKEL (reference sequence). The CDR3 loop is CASSQRGRTSTNEKLFF. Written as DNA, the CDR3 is TGTGCCAGCAGCCAAAGGGGCAGAACTTCAACTAATGAAAAACTGTTTTTT.

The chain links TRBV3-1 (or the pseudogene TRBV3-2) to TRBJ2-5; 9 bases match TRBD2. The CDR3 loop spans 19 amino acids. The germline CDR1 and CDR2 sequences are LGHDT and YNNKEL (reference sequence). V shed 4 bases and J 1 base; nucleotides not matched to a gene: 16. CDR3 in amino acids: CASSPPGRSGRNSQETQYF. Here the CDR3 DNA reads TGTGCCAGCAGCCCGCCTGGGAGGAGCGGGAGGAATTCCCAAGAGACCCAGTACTTC.

The CDR3: CSARAGNGYTF. CDR3 DNA: TGCAGTGCTAGGGCGGGAAATGGCTACACCTTC. The chain carries TRBV20-1 and TRBJ1-2, with unresolved D. V was trimmed by 3 bases and J by 6 bases, leaving 8 bases between them. The length of the CDR3 is 11 residues. In germline, CDR1 is DFQATT, CDR2 SNEGSKA (reference sequence).

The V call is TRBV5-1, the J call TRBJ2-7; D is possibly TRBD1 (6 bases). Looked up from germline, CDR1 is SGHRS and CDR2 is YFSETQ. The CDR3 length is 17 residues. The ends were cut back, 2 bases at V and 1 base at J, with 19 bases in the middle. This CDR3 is CASSFTLGTSSSYEQYF. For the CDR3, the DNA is TGCGCCAGCAGCTTCACGCTGGGGACATCAAGTTCCTACGAGCAGTACTTC.

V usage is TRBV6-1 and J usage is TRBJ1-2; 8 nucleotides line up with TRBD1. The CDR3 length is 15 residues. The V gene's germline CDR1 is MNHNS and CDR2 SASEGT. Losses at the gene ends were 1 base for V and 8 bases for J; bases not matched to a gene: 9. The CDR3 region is CASSEERTGRDGYTF. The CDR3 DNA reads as TGTGCCAGCAGTGAAGAGAGGACAGGGAGGGACGGCTACACCTTC.

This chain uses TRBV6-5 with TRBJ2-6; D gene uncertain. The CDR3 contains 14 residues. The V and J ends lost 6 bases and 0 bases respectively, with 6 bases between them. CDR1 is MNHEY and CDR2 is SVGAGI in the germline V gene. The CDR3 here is CASRRSSGANVLTF. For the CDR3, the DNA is TGTGCCAGCAGAAGGAGCTCTGGGGCCAACGTCCTGACTTTC.

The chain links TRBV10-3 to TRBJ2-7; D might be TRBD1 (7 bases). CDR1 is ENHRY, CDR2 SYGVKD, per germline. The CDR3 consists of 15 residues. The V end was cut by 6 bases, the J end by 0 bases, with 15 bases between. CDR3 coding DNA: TGTGCCATCAGCGGGGGACAGACGTTCTCCTACGAGCAGTACTTC. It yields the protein CAISGGQTFSYEQYF.

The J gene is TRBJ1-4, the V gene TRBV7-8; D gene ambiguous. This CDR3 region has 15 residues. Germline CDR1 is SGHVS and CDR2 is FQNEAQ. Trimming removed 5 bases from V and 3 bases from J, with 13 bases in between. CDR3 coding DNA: TGTGCCAGCAGCCCGCAGCGTCCGGCTAATGAAAAACTGTTTTTT. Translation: CASSPQRPANEKLFF.

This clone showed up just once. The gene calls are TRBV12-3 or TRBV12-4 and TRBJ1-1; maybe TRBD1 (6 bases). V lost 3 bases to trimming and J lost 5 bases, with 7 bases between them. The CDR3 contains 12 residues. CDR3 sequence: CASSLRGTEAFF. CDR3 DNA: TGTGCCAGCAGTTTGAGGGGGACTGAAGCTTTCTTT.

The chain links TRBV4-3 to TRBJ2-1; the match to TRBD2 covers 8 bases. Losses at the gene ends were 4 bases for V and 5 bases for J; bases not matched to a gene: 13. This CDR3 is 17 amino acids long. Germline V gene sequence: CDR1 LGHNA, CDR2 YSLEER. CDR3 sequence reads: CASSLQGPGLGHNEQFF. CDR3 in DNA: TGCGCCAGCAGCCTCCAAGGCCCGGGACTAGGCCACAATGAGCAGTTCTTC.

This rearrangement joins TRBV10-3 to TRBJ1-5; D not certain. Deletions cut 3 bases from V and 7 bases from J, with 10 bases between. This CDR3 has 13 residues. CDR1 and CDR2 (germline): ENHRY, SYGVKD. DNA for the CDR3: TGTGCCATCAGTGAACAGACCATACAGCCCCAGCATTTT. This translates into CAISEQTIQPQHF.

The CDR3 loop reads CASSPPDRDGTDTQYF. The CDR3, as DNA: TGCGCCAGCAGCCCTCCAGACAGGGACGGAACAGATACGCAGTATTTT. This chain uses TRBV5-1 with TRBJ2-3; 7 bases agree with TRBD1. With 4 bases clipped from V and 3 bases from J, the junction kept 11 bases outside the gene matches. Germline assignment: CDR1 SGHRS and CDR2 YFSETQ. The CDR3 contains 16 residues.